Listed below are T cell receptor beta chains from one sample, sequenced in a study of blood T cells in healthy people across ages. MiXCR was run by TCRdb on the 5' RACE reads, yielding one entry per CDR3 protein. The sample consists of approximately 900,000 distinct CDR3 sequences, roughly 28% of them appearing once. These data were also filed under a second study, of T cells of mothers and their children.

Sequences were obtained from blood. These receptors were taken from a woman aged 40 to 49 in good health. Both conserved end residues are part of each CDR3. D genes are given only for firm matches. Not all rows give a size; the values are once, few, many and, for expanded clones, a class.

j_call v_call d_call clone_size cdr3_nt cdr3_aa
TRBJ1-1 TRBV9 - - TGTGCCAGCAGCGTAGGTAGGGGTGGCACTGAAGCTTTCTTT CASSVGRGGTEAFF
TRBJ1-1 TRBV4-3 TRBD1 - TGCGCCAGCAGCCAAGATCCCGCAGGGGGCGCTGAAGCTTTCTTT CASSQDPAGGAEAFF
TRBJ1-2 TRBV30 TRBD1 - TGTGCCTGGAGTGTACTTGGCAGGGGGGGCGGGGGCTACACCTTC CAWSVLGRGGGGYTF
TRBJ1-2 TRBV7-2 - many TGTGCCAGCAGCTTAGGGGTCTCGGGCTACACCTTC CASSLGVSGYTF
TRBJ2-7 TRBV18 - - TGTACCAGCTCACCCGCAGGGCCGTACGAGCAGTACTTC CTSSPAGPYEQYF
TRBJ1-2 TRBV5-1 - - TGCGCCAGCAGCTTGGTATCATTCGAAGGCTACACCTTC CASSLVSFEGYTF
TRBJ2-7 TRBV4-1 - many TGCGCCAGCAGCCAATTAGATAGCGTTCCTCTTTACGAGCAGTACTTC CASSQLDSVPLYEQYF
TRBJ1-2 TRBV5-6 - few TGTGCCAGCATCCTCCGGGGGACTGGCTACACCTTC CASILRGTGYTF
TRBJ1-4 TRBV5-1 TRBD1 - TGCGCCAGCAGCCCGCGGACCGGGACAGGTTATCAAAAACTGTTTTTT CASSPRTGTGYQKLFF
TRBJ1-2 TRBV28 - - TGTGCCAGCAGTTTGGGGGCGCGGACCTATGGCTACACCTTC CASSLGARTYGYTF
TRBJ1-2 TRBV7-9 - - TGTGCCAGCAGCTTACAGGGCGACGGGGATGGCTACACCTTC CASSLQGDGDGYTF
TRBJ2-3 TRBV9 TRBD2 - TGTGCCAGCAGCGCCTGGACTAGCGGGGAATCAGATACGCAGTATTTT CASSAWTSGESDTQYF
TRBJ2-2 TRBV7-6 TRBD1 - TGTGCCAGCAGCCTAGGCTTCACAGGGGGTCTGGCCGGGGAGCTGTTTTTT CASSLGFTGGLAGELFF
TRBJ2-7 TRBV7-2 - - TGTGCCAGCAGCTTAGGTGCCGACGGCGACGAGCAGTACTTC CASSLGADGDEQYF
TRBJ1-5 TRBV15 - few TGTGCCACCAGCAGAGGGCAGGTTAATCAGCCCCAGCATTTT CATSRGQVNQPQHF
TRBJ2-7 TRBV6-5 TRBD2 many TGTGCCAGCAGTTACGGCGGGACTAGCTTCTACGAGCAGTACTTC CASSYGGTSFYEQYF
TRBJ2-5 TRBV7-3 - few TGTGCCAGCAGCTTAACGACAGACGAAGGGACCCAGTACTTC CASSLTTDEGTQYF
TRBJ2-7 TRBV28 TRBD2 many TGTGCCAGCAGTTCAACTAGCGGGGGGTCCTACGAGCAGTACTTC CASSSTSGGSYEQYF
TRBJ2-1 TRBV20-1 TRBD2 many TGCAGTGCACCGGGGGTAGCGGGGGGGCCGAATGAGCAGTTCTTC CSAPGVAGGPNEQFF
TRBJ1-1 TRBV29-1 - few TGCAGCGCTGGCCCCGGGAGGAACACTGAAGCTTTCTTT CSAGPGRNTEAFF
TRBJ1-4 TRBV28 TRBD1 - TGTGCCAGCAGTCGACCCGGGACAGGGCAAGAAAAACTGTTTTTT CASSRPGTGQEKLFF
TRBJ2-7 TRBV10-3 - once TGTGCCATCAGTGGACAGTTGGCCCCCTACGAGCAGTACTTC CAISGQLAPYEQYF
TRBJ1-5 TRBV20-1 - - TGCAGTGCGAGGGAAAACAGCGATCAGCCCCAGCATTTT CSARENSDQPQHF
TRBJ1-1 TRBV9 - few TGTGCCAGCAGCGTATCCTCCCAGGGAGAAGCTTTCTTT CASSVSSQGEAFF
TRBJ2-3 TRBV7-3 TRBD2 few TGTGCCAGCAGCCTCATCACTAGCGGGGGTACAGATACGCAGTATTTT CASSLITSGGTDTQYF
TRBJ1-2 TRBV4-2 - few TGTGCCAGCAGCCAAGGACCCCGGGACAACAATCGGGATGGCTACACCTTC CASSQGPRDNNRDGYTF
TRBJ1-4 TRBV4-1 - few TGCGCCAGCAGCCAAGGGTTGACGGGGGTTTCTGAAAAACTGTTTTTT CASSQGLTGVSEKLFF
TRBJ2-7 TRBV7-2 TRBD2 - TGTGCCAGCAGCTTAGCCCCATTGACTAGCGGGAACGAGCAGTACTTC CASSLAPLTSGNEQYF
TRBJ2-7 TRBV14 TRBD1 - TGTGCCAGCAGCCAAGGGACAGGAACATTCTCCTACGAGCAGTACTTC CASSQGTGTFSYEQYF
TRBJ2-2 TRBV25-1 - - TGTGCCAGCAGTGAATTCGGGGGCACCGGGGAGCTGTTTTTT CASSEFGGTGELFF
TRBJ1-5 TRBV5-1 - - TGCGCCAGCAGCTCCGGGCGGGGAGGAAGCAATCAGCCCCAGCATTTT CASSSGRGGSNQPQHF
TRBJ1-1 TRBV12-3/TRBV12-4 - - TGTGCCAGCAGTGAGGGTACTCTACCGGCTTTCTTT CASSEGTLPAFF
TRBJ2-5 TRBV20-1 TRBD2 - TGCAGTGCTAAGTCAGCTAGCGGCGTAGGGACCCAGTACTTC CSAKSASGVGTQYF
TRBJ2-7 TRBV12-3/TRBV12-4 - many TGTGCCAGCAGATCGACAGGTTCCTACGAGCAGTACTTC CASRSTGSYEQYF
TRBJ1-2 TRBV24-1 - few TGTGCCACCAGTGATACGACCACCTCTAACTATGGCTACACCTTC CATSDTTTSNYGYTF
TRBJ1-2 TRBV9 - - TGTGCCAGCAGCGGCTACCTACCTCCTAACTATGGCTACACCTTC CASSGYLPPNYGYTF
TRBJ1-1 TRBV10-3 TRBD1 - TGTGCCATCAGTGAGTCATTGGCCCGGACAGGGCGGACTGAAGCTTTCTTT CAISESLARTGRTEAFF
TRBJ2-1 TRBV29-1 - many TGCAGCGTTGTGAGCCAGGGGGGTGAGCAGTTCTTC CSVVSQGGEQFF
TRBJ1-1 TRBV15 TRBD1 few TGTGCCACCAGCGGTGACAGGGGGTCGAACACTGAAGCTTTCTTT CATSGDRGSNTEAFF
TRBJ2-7 TRBV15 - many TGTGCCACCAGCAGAGACCCCAGAACTATTCGAGAGGGGCAGTACTTC CATSRDPRTIREGQYF
TRBJ2-3 TRBV12-3/TRBV12-4 - once TGTGCCAGCAGCTTCACTCCGCTAGTGAGCACAGATACGCAGTATTTT CASSFTPLVSTDTQYF
TRBJ1-1 TRBV28 TRBD1 - TGTGCCAGCTTATTACAGGGGTACACTGAAGCTTTCTTT CASLLQGYTEAFF
TRBJ2-5 TRBV7-2 - - TGTGCCAGCAGCTTAGGGTCGGCAGGGGAGCAGTACTTC CASSLGSAGEQYF
TRBJ2-4 TRBV5-5 - few TGTGTCAGCAGCTGGGGTCAACAGGGAAACATTCAGTACTTC CVSSWGQQGNIQYF
TRBJ2-5 TRBV18 TRBD1 - TGTGCCAGCTCAAACTCGGACAGGGAAGAGACCCAGTACTTC CASSNSDREETQYF
TRBJ1-1 TRBV24-1 - few TGTGCCACCAGTGGGGGCGACACTGAAGCTTTCTTT CATSGGDTEAFF
TRBJ2-7 TRBV15 - many TGTGCCACCAGCAGAGTTGGCAGGAGCTACGAGCAGTACTTC CATSRVGRSYEQYF